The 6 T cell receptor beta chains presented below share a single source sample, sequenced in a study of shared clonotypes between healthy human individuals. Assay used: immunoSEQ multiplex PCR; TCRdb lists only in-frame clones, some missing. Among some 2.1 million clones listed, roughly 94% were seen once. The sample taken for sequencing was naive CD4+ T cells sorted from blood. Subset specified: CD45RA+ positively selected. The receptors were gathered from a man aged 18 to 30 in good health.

The CDR3: CASSPRSGINYGYTF. The CDR3 coding sequence is TGTGCCAGCAGTCCTCGGTCCGGTATCAACTATGGCTACACCTTC. The chain recombines TRBV27 with TRBJ1-2; no reliable D call. Trimming stripped 5 bases from V and 2 bases from J, with 15 bases between. The CDR3 spans 15 residues. Germline-derived CDR1 and CDR2 are MNHEY and SMNVEV (reference sequence).

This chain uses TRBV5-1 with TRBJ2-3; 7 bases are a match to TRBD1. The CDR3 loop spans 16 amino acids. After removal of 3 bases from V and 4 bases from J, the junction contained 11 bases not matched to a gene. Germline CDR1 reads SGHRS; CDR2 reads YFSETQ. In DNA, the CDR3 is TGCGCCAGCAGCTACAGTCCCGGGACAGTGGCAGATACGCAGTATTTT. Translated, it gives CASSYSPGTVADTQYF.

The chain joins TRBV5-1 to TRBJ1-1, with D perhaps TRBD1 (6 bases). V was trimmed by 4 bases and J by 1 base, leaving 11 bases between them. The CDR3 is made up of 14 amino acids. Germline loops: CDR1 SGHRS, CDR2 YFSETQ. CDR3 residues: CASSTLTGNTEAFF. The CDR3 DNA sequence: TGCGCCAGCAGCACCCTGACAGGGAACACTGAAGCTTTCTTT.

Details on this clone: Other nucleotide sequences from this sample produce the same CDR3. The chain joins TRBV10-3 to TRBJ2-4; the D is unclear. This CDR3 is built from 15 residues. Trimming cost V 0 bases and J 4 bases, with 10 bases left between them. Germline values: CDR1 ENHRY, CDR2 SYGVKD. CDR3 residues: CAISESGQVKNIQYF. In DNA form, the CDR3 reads TGTGCCATCAGTGAGTCGGGCCAGGTTAAAAACATTCAGTACTTC.

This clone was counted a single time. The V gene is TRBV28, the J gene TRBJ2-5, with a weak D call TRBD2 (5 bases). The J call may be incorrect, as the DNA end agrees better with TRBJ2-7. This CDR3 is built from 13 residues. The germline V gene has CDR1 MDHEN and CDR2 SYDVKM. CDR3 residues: CASSLARGYEQYF. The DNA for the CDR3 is TGTGCCAGCAGCTTAGCGCGTGGCTACGAGCAGTACTTC.

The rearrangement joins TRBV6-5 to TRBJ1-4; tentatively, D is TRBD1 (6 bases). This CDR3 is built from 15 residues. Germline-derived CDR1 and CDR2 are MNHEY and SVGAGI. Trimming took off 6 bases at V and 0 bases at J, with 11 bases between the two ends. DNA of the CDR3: TGTGCCAGCAGAGGGGGGCCAGCAACTAATGAAAAACTGTTTTTT. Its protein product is CASRGGPATNEKLFF.